Below are 11 T cell receptor beta chains sequenced from a single sample in a study of cytomegalovirus exposure and HLA in healthy donors. Researchers ran the PCR with 60 Vbeta and 13 Jbeta primers. TCRdb's copy holds only in-frame clones and misses some; the assay was immunoSEQ multiplex PCR. The sample has under 200,000 clones, around 78% seen once. The sample consisted of PBMCs. The receptors come from a man in his forties or fifties in good health and CMV-seronegative.

This clone was counted only a few times. The rearrangement uses TRBV6-5 and TRBJ1-3; D uncertain. Trimming took 3 bases from V and 0 from J, leaving 12 bases between them. The CDR3 is 16 amino acids. From germline, CDR1 is MNHEY and CDR2 SVGAGI. CDR3 protein: CASSYRDMSSGNTIYF. CDR3 DNA: TGTGCCAGCAGTTATAGAGACATGAGCTCTGGAAACACCATATATTTT.

In this sample, this clone turned up once. This CDR3 is CASSLKAGARTEAFF. CDR3 DNA sequence: TGTGCCAGCAGCTTAAAGGCGGGGGCGCGTACTGAAGCTTTCTTT. The J gene is TRBJ1-1, the V gene TRBV7-3, with D tentatively TRBD1 (6 bases). CDR1 and CDR2 from the germline V gene are SGHTA and FQGTGA. The CDR3 contains 15 residues. V lost 1 base and J 5 bases, leaving 14 bases between the germline ends.

V gene TRBV4-1 combines with J gene TRBJ1-2, with D possibly TRBD1 on 6 matching bases. V lost 5 bases, J lost 7 bases, and 17 bases lay in between. This CDR3 spans 14 amino acids. Per germline, CDR1 MGHRA and CDR2 YSYEKL. CDR3 region: CASSIKQGQGGYTF. In DNA form, the CDR3 reads TGCGCCAGCAGCATCAAACAGGGCCAGGGTGGCTACACCTTC.

As DNA, the CDR3 is TGTGCCAGCAGCTCGGGACTAGAGTCCTACAATGAGCAGTTCTTC. This translates into CASSSGLESYNEQFF. The chain couples TRBV7-3 to TRBJ2-1, with 8 nucleotides matching TRBD2. With V trimmed by 4 bases and J by 1 base, 3 bases remained unmatched. Germline CDR1 SGHTA, CDR2 FQGTGA. The CDR3 has 15 residues. The complete variable domain, with remaining parts taken from reference TRBV7-3 and TRBJ2-1, reads GAGVSQTPSNKVTEKGKYVELRCDPISGHTALYWYRQSLGQGPEFLIYFQGTGAADDSGLPNDRFFAVRPEGSVSTLKIQRTERGDSAVYLCASSSGLESYNEQFFGPGTRLTVL.

This chain connects TRBV9 to TRBJ2-1, with D possibly being TRBD2 (5 bases). CDR1 SGDLS and CDR2 YYNGEE come from the germline V gene. This CDR3 has 13 residues. The ends were cut back, 2 bases at V and 5 bases at J, with 8 bases in the middle. CDR3: CASSVLADNEQFF. The CDR3 nucleotides are TGTGCCAGCAGCGTTCTAGCCGACAATGAGCAGTTCTTC.

The chain recombines TRBV2 with TRBJ2-3; 11 nucleotides line up with TRBD2. The CDR3 is made up of 17 amino acids. After removal of 3 bases from V and 5 bases from J, the junction contained 10 bases not matched to a gene. Looked up from germline, CDR1 is SNHLY and CDR2 is FYNNEI. CDR3 sequence: CASSDWTSGPTGDTQYF. CDR3 bases: TGTGCCAGCAGTGATTGGACTAGCGGGCCGACGGGAGATACGCAGTATTTT.

The chain links TRBV19 to TRBJ1-2; a possible D gene is TRBD1 (5 bases). V lost 7 bases, J lost 1 base, and 13 bases lay in between. Germline CDR1 reads LNHDA; CDR2 reads SQIVND (reference sequence). This CDR3 spans 14 amino acids. CDR3 in DNA: TGTGCCAGTAAGCAGGGTACGGTTAACTATGGCTACACCTTC. Protein: CASKQGTVNYGYTF.

This clone was observed a single time. The V gene is TRBV5-1, the J gene TRBJ2-1; 8 bases are shared with TRBD2. Germline values: CDR1 SGHRS, CDR2 YFSETQ. The trim removed 2 bases at V and 4 bases at J, leaving 2 bases unmatched. There are 14 residues in the CDR3. The CDR3 loop is CASSFSGSYNEQFF. CDR3 in DNA: TGCGCCAGCAGCTTCAGCGGGAGTTACAATGAGCAGTTCTTC.

The gene calls are TRBV7-9 and TRBJ2-5; 8 nucleotides line up with TRBD2. Trimming cost V 5 bases and J 7 bases; bases outside gene matches: 6. Germline CDR1 and CDR2: SEHNR and FQNEAQ (reference sequence). This CDR3 has 13 amino acids. CDR3 nucleotide sequence: TGTGCCAGCAGCCGGGGGGGGCCGGGGACCCAGTACTTC. It translates to CASSRGGPGTQYF.

In its sample, this clone was seen once. The J gene is TRBJ1-2, the V gene TRBV21-1; the listed D gene, TRBD1, was not tested against the DNA. TRBV21-1 is classified as a pseudogene. There are 13 residues in the CDR3. CDR3 nucleotides: TGTGCCAGCAGCAAATGGGCCCCGACGGGCTACACCTTC. Translating gives CASSKWAPTGYTF.

This clone was observed once. This chain connects TRBV4-1 to TRBJ2-1; 10 positions match TRBD2. The ends lost 2 bases at V and 0 bases at J; junction bases unmatched: 13. This CDR3 contains 20 residues. Germline assignment: CDR1 MGHRA and CDR2 YSYEKL. CDR3: CASSQSAGGPTLSSYNEQFF. The DNA for the CDR3 is TGCGCCAGCAGCCAATCAGCGGGAGGGCCAACATTGAGCTCCTACAATGAGCAGTTCTTC.